This T cell receptor beta chain was captured by sequencing in a study of blood T cell repertoires in COVID-19 (dated by TCRdb to 2018 to 2020). For context, the study as a whole: Collaborator samples came from the United States, Italy and Spain and covered acute and convalescent phases of COVID-19. A freely available public database, intended as a resource for researchers studying the immune response to SARS-CoV-2, is where the repertoires were released. HLA class I and class II types, where available, came from metadata supplied by the sample provider rather than from assay-based typing. The material from the prospective study consisted of cDNA or gDNA derived from T cells, B-cell-depleted T cells, or PBMCs. Sample metadata almost always included a de-identified subject ID, COVID-19 status, age in years and sex. Deeply sampled blood TCRbeta repertoires from subjects exposed to, actively infected with, or recovered from COVID-19 were included in the dataset. The samples were drawn from the first 160 participants of the ongoing ImmuneRACE study and from over a thousand subjects provided by 6 global collaborators.

The immunoSEQ Assay, a bias-controlled multiplex PCR, was used to amplify TCRbeta CDR3 regions from genomic DNA. Concerning the study's data processing: The number of nucleated cells in each sample was estimated by amplification of reference gene primers within the assay. Sequence reads were collapsed and filtered to measure the absolute abundance of every unique TCRbeta CDR3 rearrangement. For each sample, productive Simpson clonality was calculated by taking the square root of Simpson's diversity index across productive rearrangements. TCRdb took this table from immuneACCESS and kept in-frame rearrangements with V and J called. Such tables lack part of the clones; where checked against another copy, unresolved V genes explain under half of the gap, and the rest is unexplained. V and J calls and clone size are given by that table; D and trimming were obtained from the DNA. This sample has approximately 300,000 clones in its table, and approximately 90% of those were observed once. Approximately 7.5% of the sample is in the top ten clones.

Points the paper makes about the study in general: The amount of clinical and demographic metadata varied by source and participant and was provided uncurated.

In Seattle, one collaborating source enrolled patients while the infection was active and tracked those patients longitudinally over the course of disease. Collaborating institutions collected whole blood in K2EDTA tubes following their own protocols. For TCRbeta analysis, collaborators shipped samples as frozen whole blood, isolated PBMCs, or DNA extracted from either of those sample types. Spanning cysteine to phenylalanine, the CDR3 consists of 13 amino acids. Only CDR3 DNA is held: 39 bases, read in frame from base 1. The germline V and J ends show losses of 8 bases and 5 bases respectively, and no gene match explains 7 bases of the junction. Based on the germline V gene, the CDR1 and CDR2 sequences are KGHDR and SFDVKD. This clone occurred a few times. Its antigen target is currently unknown. One base away there is no much larger clone; base qualities are not given.

This chain joins TRBV24-1 to TRBJ1-1; TRBD1 matches 7 bases in the middle. This clonotype was obtained from a woman younger than 45 with COVID-19, enrolled during active disease. The specimen was peripheral blood. For the CDR3, the sequence is CATKDRVGTEAFF. The bases are TGTGCCACCAAAGACAGGGTGGGAACTGAAGCTTTCTTT.